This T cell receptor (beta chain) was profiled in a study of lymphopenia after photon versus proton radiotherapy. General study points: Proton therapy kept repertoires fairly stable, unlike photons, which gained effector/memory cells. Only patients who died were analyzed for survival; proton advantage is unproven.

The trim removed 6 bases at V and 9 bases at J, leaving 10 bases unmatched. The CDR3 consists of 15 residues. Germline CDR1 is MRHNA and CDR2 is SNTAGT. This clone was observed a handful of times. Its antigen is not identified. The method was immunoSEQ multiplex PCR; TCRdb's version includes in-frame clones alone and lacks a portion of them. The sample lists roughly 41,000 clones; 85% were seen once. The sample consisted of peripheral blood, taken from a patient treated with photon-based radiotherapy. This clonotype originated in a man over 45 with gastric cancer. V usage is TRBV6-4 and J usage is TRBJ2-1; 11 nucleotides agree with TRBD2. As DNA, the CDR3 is TGTGCCAGCAGGCAAACTAGCGGGAGTGTGAGTGAGCAGTTCTTC. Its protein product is CASRQTSGSVSEQFF.